These 9 T cell receptor beta chains share one sample of origin, sequenced in a study of cytomegalovirus exposure and HLA in healthy donors. PCR employed 60 Vbeta and 13 Jbeta primers. Assay used: immunoSEQ multiplex PCR; TCRdb lists only in-frame clones, some missing. The sample lists about 120,000 clones; 65% to 85% were seen once. What was sequenced was PBMCs. The receptors shown here come from a young man in good health and CMV-seropositive.

This clone was counted once. The chain combines TRBV7-2 with TRBJ2-7; weak D call: TRBD1 (6 bases). The V gene lost 5 bases and the J gene lost 4 bases, with 12 bases spanning the gap. Germline V gene sequence: CDR1 SGHTA, CDR2 FQGNSA. The CDR3 contains 13 residues. CDR3 sequence (DNA): TGTGCCAGCAGCACCCGGACAGAGTACGAGCAGTACTTC. Encoded protein: CASSTRTEYEQYF.

The chain combines TRBV5-6 with TRBJ1-1; 8 bases map to TRBD1. This CDR3 spans 18 amino acids. Trimming took 0 bases from V and 0 from J; bases not matched to a gene: 10. Germline CDR1 reads SGHDT; CDR2 reads YYEEEE. The CDR3 reads CASSLVRRQGALNTEAFF. CDR3 nucleotides: TGTGCCAGCAGCTTGGTACGAAGGCAGGGGGCTTTGAACACTGAAGCTTTCTTT.

The rearrangement joins TRBV6-4 to TRBJ2-3; possible D gene TRBD1, 5 bases. Per the germline V gene, CDR1 is MRHNA and CDR2 is SNTAGT. V dropped 5 bases and J dropped 6 bases, with 12 bases sitting between them. This CDR3 contains 13 residues. CDR3 loop: CASSPQGFDTQYF. The DNA of the CDR3 is TGTGCCAGCAGTCCCCAGGGTTTTGATACGCAGTATTTT.

This clone showed up just a few times. The chain is built from TRBV18 and TRBJ2-5, with D possibly being TRBD2 (6 bases). CDR3 length: 14 residues. Germline CDR1 KGHSH, CDR2 LQKENI. Trimming stripped 5 bases from V and 1 base from J, with 11 bases between. The CDR3 region has the DNA TGTGCCAGCTCAAGCTCCGGGAGCCAAGAGACCCAGTACTTC. Protein: CASSSSGSQETQYF.

The chain employs TRBV5-1 and TRBJ2-2; D unclear. Germline V gene lookup returns CDR1 SGHRS and CDR2 YFSETQ. This CDR3 is 13 amino acids long. Deletions cut 4 bases from V and 4 bases from J, with 8 bases between. CDR3 protein: CASSPTGTGELFF. The CDR3 DNA follows: TGCGCCAGCAGCCCCACGGGCACCGGGGAGCTGTTTTTT. The full variable domain, with the rest looked up from reference TRBV5-1 and TRBJ2-2, is KAGVTQTPRYLIKTRGQQVTLSCSPISGHRSVSWYQQTPGQGLQFLFEYFSETQRNKGNFPGRFSGRQFSNSRSEMNVSTLELGDSALYLCASSPTGTGELFFGEGSRLTVL.

The rearrangement joins TRBV2 to TRBJ1-2; TRBD1 is a possible D gene (5 bases). Germline V gene sequence: CDR1 SNHLY, CDR2 FYNNEI. V was clipped by 4 bases and J by 4 bases, with 13 bases between them. The CDR3 totals 14 residues. The CDR3 loop is CASSAGSGPYGYTF. The CDR3 bases are TGTGCCAGCAGTGCAGGGTCAGGGCCCTATGGCTACACCTTC.

The rearrangement joins TRBV6-6 to TRBJ2-7, with 9 bases matching TRBD1. The CDR3 runs to 14 residues. Trimming removed 6 bases from V and 4 bases from J; junction bases left unmatched: 7. Germline CDR1 reads MNHNY; CDR2 reads SVGAGI (reference sequence). This chain's CDR3 is CASSYTTGGYEQYF. CDR3 bases: TGTGCCAGCAGCTACACGACAGGGGGGTACGAGCAGTACTTC.

The CDR3 DNA follows: TGTGCCAGCAGCTCCTCGAGGGTTTCCGGGGCCAACGTCCTGACTTTC. Residues: CASSSSRVSGANVLTF. The gene calls are TRBV7-9 and TRBJ2-6; TRBD2 might be the D (5 bases). This CDR3 spans 16 amino acids. The germline gives CDR1 SEHNR, CDR2 FQNEAQ (reference sequence). V lost 4 bases and J 4 bases, leaving 14 bases between the germline ends.

The chain is built from TRBV9 and TRBJ1-1; 7 positions match TRBD1. This CDR3 is 13 amino acids long. Germline V gene lookup returns CDR1 SGDLS and CDR2 YYNGEE. V lost 4 bases and J lost 4; bases outside the gene matches: 4. Written as DNA, the CDR3 is TGTGCCAGCAGCTTAGGGGGCAGCACTGAAGCTTTCTTT. This encodes CASSLGGSTEAFF.